A single sample gave rise to the 21 T cell receptor beta chains below, sequenced in a study of blood T cell repertoires in COVID-19. The protocol was immunoSEQ multiplex PCR, while the TCRdb copy is restricted to in-frame clones and leaves out a portion. The data hold just over 250,000 clones, with 75% to 95% observed a single time. The sample taken for sequencing was peripheral blood. These receptors were taken from a young adult with COVID-19, enrolled during active disease.

V and J are TRBV29-1 and TRBJ2-3; D possibly corresponds to TRBD2 (6 bases). Trimming left V 1 base short and J 2 bases short, with 13 bases between. This CDR3 spans 15 amino acids. Germline CDR1 is SQVTM and CDR2 is ANQGSEA. Here the CDR3 DNA reads TGCAGCGTTGAAGGCTGGAGCGGGCTCACAGATACGCAGTATTTT. Its protein is CSVEGWSGLTDTQYF.

The chain has TRBV7-9 and TRBJ2-1, with 7 bases that match TRBD1. The CDR3 is 16 amino acids. Germline trimming cut 5 bases from V and 3 bases from J; bases unmatched to any gene: 10. Germline CDR1 and CDR2: SEHNR and FQNEAQ (reference sequence). The CDR3 region has the DNA TGTGCCAGCAGCAGCCAGACAGGGTCCTACTACAATGAGCAGTTCTTC. This codes for CASSSQTGSYYNEQFF.

The chain uses TRBV5-6 and TRBJ1-1; D unclear. This CDR3 region has 12 residues. Trimming left V 0 bases short and J 4 bases short, with 4 bases between. Germline CDR1 is SGHDT and CDR2 is YYEEEE. The CDR3 reads CASSLGSTEAFF. The CDR3 DNA sequence: TGTGCCAGCAGCTTGGGGAGCACTGAAGCTTTCTTT.

This sequence joins TRBV28 and TRBJ2-1; D is uncertain. The CDR3 covers 15 residues. V dropped 2 bases and J dropped 8 bases, with 16 bases sitting between them. Germline loops: CDR1 MDHEN, CDR2 SYDVKM. CDR3 sequence (DNA): TGTGCCAGCAGTTTAAACCCCCACGGGTGGTATGAGCAGTTCTTC. Its protein is CASSLNPHGWYEQFF.

The chain links TRBV25-1 to TRBJ2-1, with D unclear. Trimming removed 2 bases from V and 10 bases from J, with 24 bases in between. Per germline, CDR1 MGHDK and CDR2 SYGVNS. The CDR3 has 17 amino acids. The CDR3 protein is CASSEGPIDTIPWEQFF. In DNA, the CDR3 is TGTGCCAGCAGTGAAGGCCCTATAGACACGATACCATGGGAGCAGTTCTTC.

The chain couples TRBV7-9 to TRBJ1-6; D is perhaps TRBD1 (6 bases). CDR3 length: 14 residues. CDR1 and CDR2 from the germline V gene are SEHNR and FQNEAQ (reference sequence). CDR3 sequence: CVSGETGINSPLHF. The CDR3 nucleotides read TGTGTAAGCGGAGAAACAGGGATCAATTCACCCCTCCACTTT.

V and J are TRBV21-1 and TRBJ1-5; whether TRBD1, the table's D call, matches the DNA was not checked. TRBV21-1 is noted as a pseudogene. This CDR3 contains 14 residues. The CDR3 loop reads CASSSRDRAEPQHF. The CDR3 DNA follows: TGTGCCAGCAGCAGCCGGGACAGGGCGGAGCCCCAGCATTTT.

The V call is TRBV24-1, the J call TRBJ2-7, with unresolved D. Between the trimmed V and J ends, which lost 3 bases and 5 bases, there was a span of 13 bases. This CDR3 has 14 residues. Per the germline V gene, CDR1 is KGHDR and CDR2 is SFDVKD. CDR3 residues: CATSDPLTPHEQYF. CDR3 coding DNA: TGTGCCACCAGTGATCCGCTGACTCCCCACGAGCAGTACTTC.

The chain combines TRBV13 with TRBJ2-7, with D tentatively TRBD2 (5 bases). This CDR3 has 14 amino acids. Trimming pared 4 bases from V and 1 base from J, leaving 11 bases between. Germline values: CDR1 PRHDT, CDR2 FYEKMQ (reference sequence). The CDR3, as DNA: TGTGCCAGCAGCTCGGGCCGGGAATCCTACGAGCAGTACTTC. Protein: CASSSGRESYEQYF.

This clone was counted only a few times. The chain links TRBV28 to TRBJ2-1, with TRBD2 matching over 9 bases. The trim removed 6 bases at V and 0 bases at J, leaving 15 bases unmatched. The CDR3 spans 19 residues. Germline values: CDR1 MDHEN, CDR2 SYDVKM. In nucleotides, the CDR3 is TGTGCCAGCAGACCAACGGGGGTAGCGGGGGAGAGCTCCTACAATGAGCAGTTCTTC. This codes for CASRPTGVAGESSYNEQFF.

This clone was observed a single time. The V and J genes are TRBV18 and TRBJ2-3, with 7 bases that match TRBD1. This CDR3 contains 16 residues. CDR1 is KGHSH, CDR2 LQKENI, per germline. After removal of 0 bases from V and 2 bases from J, the junction contained 5 bases not matched to a gene. CDR3 coding DNA: TGTGCCAGCTCACCACCCAGACAGGGTATCACAGATACGCAGTATTTT. The encoded protein is CASSPPRQGITDTQYF.

The chain joins TRBV24-1 to TRBJ1-6, with TRBD1 as a possible D gene (5 bases). The germline V gene has CDR1 KGHDR and CDR2 SFDVKD. The V end was cut by 9 bases, the J end by 5 bases, with 10 bases between. This CDR3 has 13 amino acids. CDR3 loop: CATRETDNSPLHF. The CDR3, as DNA: TGTGCCACCCGGGAGACAGATAATTCACCCCTCCACTTT.

The V call is TRBV29-1, the J call TRBJ2-3; D perhaps matches TRBD1 (6 bases). Deletions cut 6 bases from V and 2 bases from J, with 15 bases between. This CDR3 spans 14 amino acids. From germline, CDR1 is SQVTM and CDR2 ANQGSEA. CDR3: CSVDPRGNTDTQYF. The CDR3 region has the DNA TGCAGCGTGGACCCGAGGGGGAACACAGATACGCAGTATTTT.

The chain recombines TRBV5-6 with TRBJ2-1, with unresolved D. The CDR3 has 12 residues. Per germline, CDR1 SGHDT and CDR2 YYEEEE. V gave up 4 bases and J gave up 1 base, with 3 bases separating them. The chain's CDR3 is CASSLSYNEQFF. The CDR3 DNA follows: TGTGCCAGCAGCCTATCCTACAATGAGCAGTTCTTC.

This chain links TRBV5-6 with TRBJ1-6; 9 nucleotides line up with TRBD1. Germline loops: CDR1 SGHDT, CDR2 YYEEEE. V shed 4 bases, J shed 8 bases, and the junction held 7 bases outside the gene matches. The CDR3 spans 15 residues. The CDR3 region has the DNA TGTGCCAGCAGCGCCCGGGACAGGGTAGATTCACCCCTCCACTTT. Amino acids: CASSARDRVDSPLHF.

The J gene is TRBJ2-5, the V gene TRBV7-2; weak D call: TRBD2 (5 bases). Trimming pared 3 bases from V and 5 bases from J, leaving 10 bases between. CDR1 SGHTA and CDR2 FQGNSA come from the germline V gene. The CDR3 has 13 residues. CDR3 DNA: TGTGCCAGCAGCTTTAGGACGGGGGAGACCCAGTACTTC. This sequence encodes CASSFRTGETQYF. Combining the CDR3 with reference TRBV7-2 and TRBJ2-5 gives the whole variable domain GAGVSQSPSNKVTEKGKDVELRCDPISGHTALYWYRQSLGQGLEFLIYFQGNSAPDKSGLPSDRFSAERTGGSVSTLTIQRTQQEDSAVYLCASSFRTGETQYFGPGTRLLVL.

The chain joins TRBV9 to TRBJ2-7, with 8 bases aligning to TRBD2. CDR1 and CDR2 (germline): SGDLS, YYNGEE. This CDR3 comprises 15 residues. Trimming at V came to 4 bases and at J to 5 bases, leaving 11 bases not matched to a gene. CDR3 DNA sequence: TGTGCCAGCAGCCCAGCGCCCGGGACTAGTAACGAGCAGTACTTC. Its protein product is CASSPAPGTSNEQYF.

This clone showed up just a few times. The chain is built from TRBV6-4 and TRBJ2-7; 9 nucleotides line up with TRBD1. The CDR3 is made up of 16 amino acids. Germline V lookup: CDR1 MRHNA, CDR2 SNTAGT. J gave up 3 bases and V 2 bases, and 8 bases lay outside the gene matches. CDR3 region: CASSDLRDRVSYEQYF. CDR3 in DNA: TGTGCCAGCAGTGACCTCCGGGACAGGGTAAGCTACGAGCAGTACTTC.

This chain uses TRBV15 with TRBJ2-3; D possibly corresponds to TRBD1 (6 bases). V was trimmed by 1 base and J by 0 bases, leaving 8 bases between them. The CDR3 extends over 15 amino acids. Germline CDR1 is LNHNV and CDR2 is YYDKDF (reference sequence). Written as DNA, the CDR3 is TGTGCCACCAGCAGAGGGGGGCTCAGCACAGATACGCAGTATTTT. This sequence encodes CATSRGGLSTDTQYF.

The chain combines TRBV27 with TRBJ1-5; D is undetermined. V was clipped by 8 bases and J by 6 bases, with 8 bases between them. The CDR3 loop spans 11 amino acids. CDR1 MNHEY and CDR2 SMNVEV come from the germline V gene (reference sequence). The DNA for the CDR3 is TGTGCCAGCGGACGGGGTCAGCCCCAGCATTTT. As protein: CASGRGQPQHF.

The V call is TRBV7-2, the J call TRBJ2-1, with a weak D call TRBD2 (6 bases). Germline loops: CDR1 SGHTA, CDR2 FQGNSA. Between the trimmed V and J ends, which lost 6 bases and 7 bases, there was a span of 19 bases. The CDR3 has 15 amino acids. The CDR3 DNA sequence: TGTGCCAGCAGACCCCAGGCGGGGAGTGGAAATGAGCAGTTCTTC. This translates into CASRPQAGSGNEQFF.